The T cell receptor beta chain under discussion was sequenced for a study of blood T cells in healthy people across ages. For the second PCR, which ran for roughly 6 to 11 cycles, a sample-barcoded 5' primer and a J-beta primer mix were used. Every single cDNA molecule received a tag from a template-switch adaptor with 12 random nucleotides. TCRdb fed the 5' RACE reads into MiXCR, producing one record per CDR3 protein. The sample includes roughly 680,000 distinct CDR3 sequences, roughly 49% seen only once; the top ten take around 32%. A minimum of 5.5 micrograms of total RNA was extracted per sample. Study-wide results and caveats: Possibly confounding the expanded clonotype changes was the fact that donor CMV status was unknown. A strong correlation between TCR beta diversity and naive T cell percentage was seen.

Germline V gene sequence: CDR1 SGHKS, CDR2 YYEKEE (reference sequence). V trimming: 3 bases; J trimming: 2 bases; junction bases outside the gene matches: 8. The CDR3 spans 16 residues. In this sample, this clonotype turned up a few times. Its matching antigen is unknown. The rearrangement joins TRBV5-5 to TRBJ2-7, with 10 positions matching TRBD1. Sequencing was carried out using blood. The TCR comes from a woman aged 55-75 years in good health. The DNA of the CDR3 is TGTGCCAGCAGCTCCCGCTGGACAGGGGGGACCTACGAGCAGTACTTC. It encodes CASSSRWTGGTYEQYF.